The clone carrying this T cell receptor (beta chain) came up once. The deep-level immunoSEQ assay was used. Profiling relied on immunoSEQ multiplex PCR, and the TCRdb table lists in-frame clones only, not all of them. Of about 2.3 million clones listed, 85% to 95% were seen once; the top ten hold under 0.45%. The data were obtained in a study of shared clonotypes between healthy human individuals. Study background: CD8 memory received one plate per donor, CD8 naive two, CD4 memory three and CD4 naive three.

CDR1 and CDR2 from the germline V gene are DFQATT and SNEGSKA (reference sequence). The CDR3 covers 11 residues. Deletions cut 5 bases from V and 11 bases from J, with 15 bases between. Material: naive CD4+ T cells from PBMCs. Noted subset: CD45RA+ positively selected. The receptor was derived from a man aged 18 to 30 in good health. Some clones in this sample may be carry-over from other donors' samples. The chain is built from TRBV20-1 and TRBJ2-5, with D tentatively TRBD2 (5 bases). The DNA of the CDR3 is TGCAGTGCTGACTCGGGGTTAGAGCAGTACTTC. This codes for CSADSGLEQYF.